The 14 T cell receptor beta chains listed next were all sequenced from one sample in a study of T cell responses to AZD1222 COVID-19 vaccine (dated by TCRdb to about 2021). What the time point label conveys for this sample: baseline before first vaccination. Library generation was performed with the immunoSEQ multiplex PCR assay. TCRdb took over this immuneACCESS table, retaining in-frame rearrangements with V and J assigned. Such tables are incomplete; in checked studies, under half of the missing clones stem from an unresolved V gene, and the remainder is unexplained. The sample contains 130,000 to 150,000 clones, about 93% of them found a single time. The ten largest clones add up to less than 5.5% of the sample. Sequencing used peripheral blood, obtained on day 0 of AZD1222 vaccination. These receptor sequences come from an adult in good health.

In this sample, this clone turned up once. The chain couples TRBV9 to TRBJ2-7; tentatively, D is TRBD1 or TRBD2 (5 bases each). Trimming left V 3 bases short and J 3 bases short, with 16 bases between. The CDR3 runs 15 residues. Per germline, CDR1 SGDLS and CDR2 YYNGEE. CDR3 nucleotide sequence: TGTGCCAGCAGCGAGGGGTCCGGGACGGTCTACGAGCAGTACTTC. Amino acids: CASSEGSGTVYEQYF.

The chain links TRBV5-1 to TRBJ1-5; 8 bases fit TRBD1. With 4 bases clipped from V and 4 bases from J, the junction kept 4 bases outside the gene matches. The CDR3 is made up of 14 amino acids. Germline CDR1 is SGHRS and CDR2 is YFSETQ. The CDR3 DNA follows: TGCGCCAGCAGCGCCACAGGGGGTAATCAGCCCCAGCATTTT. Its protein is CASSATGGNQPQHF.

The V and J genes are TRBV18 and TRBJ2-7; D gene unclear. Per germline, CDR1 KGHSH and CDR2 LQKENI. This CDR3 contains 12 residues. V lost 3 bases and J lost 4, with 7 bases in between. The CDR3 loop is CASSPNKYEQYF. CDR3 in DNA: TGTGCCAGCTCACCTAACAAGTACGAGCAGTACTTC.

The V and J genes are TRBV4-2 and TRBJ2-1; maybe TRBD2 (6 bases). Germline lookup yields CDR1 LGHNA and CDR2 YNFKEQ. This CDR3 has 14 amino acids. V shed 1 base and J shed 5 bases, with 9 bases lying between them. The CDR3, as DNA: TGTGCCAGCAGCCAAGGGAGGGCTGACAATGAGCAGTTCTTC. It specifies CASSQGRADNEQFF.

The V gene is TRBV4-3, the J gene TRBJ1-3, with TRBD1 as a possible D gene (5 bases). V lost 4 bases and J lost 5, with 9 bases in between. From germline, CDR1 is LGHNA and CDR2 YSLEER. The CDR3 loop spans 13 amino acids. As DNA, the CDR3 is TGCGCCAGCAGCCCGGGGACCCGAAACACCATATATTTT. The encoded protein is CASSPGTRNTIYF.

The chain has TRBV5-1 and TRBJ2-5, with 14 bases identical to TRBD2. The CDR3 consists of 17 residues. Losses at the gene ends were 0 bases for V and 4 bases for J; bases not matched to a gene: 5. Germline CDR1 and CDR2: SGHRS and YFSETQ. The chain's CDR3 is CASSLGLAGGGTETQYF. The DNA of the CDR3 is TGCGCCAGCAGCTTGGGACTAGCGGGAGGGGGTACAGAGACCCAGTACTTC.

This clone is medium-sized (0.01 to 0.1%) within its sample. J is TRBJ1-3 and V is TRBV5-4; 9 positions agree with TRBD1. CDR1 SGHNT and CDR2 YYREEE come from the germline V gene (reference sequence). Trimming at V came to 4 bases and at J to 3 bases, leaving 5 bases not matched to a gene. CDR3 length equals 15 residues. CDR3 nucleotides: TGTGCCAGCAGCCGGGGACAGGGAAATGGAAACACCATATATTTT. This translates into CASSRGQGNGNTIYF.

V usage is TRBV4-3 and J usage is TRBJ1-2; no definite D call. CDR1 LGHNA and CDR2 YSLEER come from the germline V gene. This CDR3 is 13 amino acids long. With 1 base removed from V and 4 bases from J, the gap between germline ends came to 7 bases. The CDR3: CASSQVSGYGYTF. For the CDR3, the DNA is TGCGCCAGCAGCCAAGTCAGTGGCTATGGCTACACCTTC.

The chain has TRBV7-8 and TRBJ2-7; D possibly uses TRBD1 or TRBD2 (5 bases each). Trimming took off 2 bases at V and 2 bases at J, with 13 bases between the two ends. The length of the CDR3 is 15 residues. The germline V gene encodes CDR1 SGHVS and CDR2 FQNEAQ. In DNA, the CDR3 is TGTGCCAGCAGCTTACAAGGGACGGGCACCTACGAGCAGTACTTC. It specifies CASSLQGTGTYEQYF.

The chain is built from TRBV27 and TRBJ2-2, with TRBD1 identical over 10 bases. The CDR3 totals 15 residues. Per the germline V gene, CDR1 is MNHEY and CDR2 is SMNVEV (reference sequence). Germline trimming cut 6 bases from V and 3 bases from J; bases unmatched to any gene: 4. In DNA form, the CDR3 reads TGTGCCAGCAGCCCGGACAGGGGGGACACCGGGGAGCTGTTTTTT. This translates into CASSPDRGDTGELFF.

The chain uses TRBV10-3 and TRBJ2-3; the D gene is possibly TRBD2 (6 bases). The CDR3 covers 19 residues. Looked up from germline, CDR1 is ENHRY and CDR2 is SYGVKD. V was pared by 10 bases and J by 3 bases, with 32 bases between. The CDR3 sequence is CATYGPPGTPIEGTDTQYF. In nucleotides, the CDR3 is TGTGCCACCTACGGACCCCCCGGGACTCCGATTGAGGGGACAGATACGCAGTATTTT.

The chain uses TRBV15 and TRBJ1-1; D ambiguous. V gave up 0 bases and J gave up 1 base, with 9 bases separating them. The CDR3 consists of 15 residues. Per germline, CDR1 LNHNV and CDR2 YYDKDF (reference sequence). The CDR3 region has the DNA TGTGCCACCAGCAGAGACCCGAGAACGAACACTGAAGCTTTCTTT. This gives the protein CATSRDPRTNTEAFF.

With regard to this clone: Different DNA sequences within this sample yield the same CDR3. The V call is TRBV5-1, the J call TRBJ1-1; weak D call: TRBD1 (5 bases). V lost 5 bases, J lost 3 bases, and 14 bases lay in between. The V gene's germline CDR1 is SGHRS and CDR2 YFSETQ. CDR3 length: 14 residues. The CDR3 sequence is CASSPRGGDTEAFF. The CDR3 nucleotides are TGCGCCAGCAGTCCTAGGGGAGGGGACACTGAAGCTTTCTTT.

V is TRBV7-9 and J is TRBJ2-1; 11 bases match TRBD1. The CDR3 sequence is 15 residues long. J gave up 6 bases and V 5 bases, and 6 bases lay outside the gene matches. Germline CDR1 reads SEHNR; CDR2 reads FQNEAQ (reference sequence). The CDR3 sequence: CASSPLGTGGNEQFF. CDR3 nucleotides: TGTGCCAGCAGCCCTCTGGGGACAGGGGGCAATGAGCAGTTCTTC.